This paragraph covers one T cell receptor beta chain sequence. No antigen is known for it. Trimming took 0 bases from V and 8 from J, leaving 11 bases between them. The CDR3 length is 13 residues. From germline, CDR1 is SGHDT and CDR2 YYEEEE. The data belong to a study of OX40 agonist ivuxolimab in advanced cancers. Overall study findings and caveats: Some nonresponders also had low normalized T-cell clonal expansion. The specificity for antigen of the expanded peripheral T cells was not determined.

The data were produced by immunoSEQ multiplex PCR, yet TCRdb's version contains in-frame clones alone and is incomplete. The sample has 90,000 to 100,000 clones, about nine tenths seen once; the top ten hold over 0.65%. This TCR derives from an adult with an advanced solid tumor such as melanoma, head and neck, liver or kidney cancer. Material: CD4+ or CD8+ T cells sorted from blood, obtained in a trial of the OX40 agonist ivuxolimab. This rearrangement joins TRBV5-6 to TRBJ1-2; D is unresolved. The CDR3 coding sequence is TGTGCCAGCAGCTTGGGGGCAGCGCGAGGCTACACCTTC. Amino acids: CASSLGAARGYTF.